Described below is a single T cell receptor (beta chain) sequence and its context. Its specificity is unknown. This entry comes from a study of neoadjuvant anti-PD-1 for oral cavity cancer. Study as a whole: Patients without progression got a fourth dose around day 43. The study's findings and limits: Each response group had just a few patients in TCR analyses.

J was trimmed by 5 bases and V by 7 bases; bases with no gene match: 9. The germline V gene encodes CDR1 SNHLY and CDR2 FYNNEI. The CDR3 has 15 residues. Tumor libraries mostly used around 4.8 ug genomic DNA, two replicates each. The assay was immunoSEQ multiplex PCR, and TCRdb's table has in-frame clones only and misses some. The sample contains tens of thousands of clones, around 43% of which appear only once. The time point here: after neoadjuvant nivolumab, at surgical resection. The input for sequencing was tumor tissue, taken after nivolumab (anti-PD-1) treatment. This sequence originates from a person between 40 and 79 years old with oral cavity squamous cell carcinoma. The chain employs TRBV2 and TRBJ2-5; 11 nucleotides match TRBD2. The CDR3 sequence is CASTQLAGVRETQYF. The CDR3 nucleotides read TGTGCCAGCACCCAACTAGCGGGGGTCCGGGAGACCCAGTACTTC.